These 26 T cell receptor beta chains came from one sample sequenced in a study of blood T cells in healthy people across ages. With a J-beta primer mix and a sample-barcoded 5' primer, a second PCR ran about 6 to 11 cycles. TCRdb processed the 5' RACE reads anew with MiXCR; each CDR3 protein has one entry. This table holds 1.5 million or so distinct CDR3 sequences, approximately 42% found once. Source material: blood. These receptor sequences come from a young woman in good health.

In this sample, this clonotype turned up a few times. The rearrangement joins TRBV5-1 to TRBJ2-1; TRBD2 agrees at 10 bases. The CDR3 has 15 amino acids. The germline CDR1 and CDR2 sequences are SGHRS and YFSETQ. V gave up 4 bases and J gave up 10 bases; unmatched junction bases: 11. The CDR3 spells CASSPTGLANDEQFF. DNA of the CDR3: TGCGCCAGCAGCCCGACGGGACTAGCGAATGACGAGCAGTTCTTC.

This clonotype was seen only a few times. This sequence joins TRBV20-1 and TRBJ2-5; 8 bases map to TRBD2. The V segment lost 0 bases and the J segment 6 bases; nucleotides outside the gene matches: 12. Per the germline V gene, CDR1 is DFQATT and CDR2 is SNEGSKA (reference sequence). The CDR3 is made up of 16 amino acids. CDR3 in amino acids: CSARDLGLGVVKTQYF. The CDR3 DNA reads as TGCAGTGCTAGAGATCTGGGACTAGGGGTCGTAAAGACCCAGTACTTC.

The chain has TRBV4-1 and TRBJ2-7; the D is unclear. Trimming pared 0 bases from V and 7 bases from J, leaving 7 bases between. Per the germline V gene, CDR1 is MGHRA and CDR2 is YSYEKL. This CDR3 has 12 residues. This chain's CDR3 is CASSQDGREQYF. As DNA, the CDR3 is TGCGCCAGCAGCCAAGATGGACGGGAGCAGTACTTC.

J is TRBJ1-5 and V is TRBV5-6; possible D gene TRBD1, 5 bases. Trimming cost V 4 bases and J 2 bases, with 13 bases left between them. Germline lookup yields CDR1 SGHDT and CDR2 YYEEEE. The CDR3 sequence is 15 residues long. The CDR3: CASSITGTGNQPQHF. The CDR3 bases are TGTGCCAGCAGCATCACGGGGACGGGCAATCAGCCCCAGCATTTT.

This sequence joins TRBV6-5 and TRBJ1-5; D is possibly TRBD1 (5 bases). With 8 bases removed from V and 0 bases from J, the gap between germline ends came to 14 bases. The CDR3 is made up of 15 amino acids. The germline V gene encodes CDR1 MNHEY and CDR2 SVGAGI. CDR3 region: CASCPGIDSNQPQHF. For the CDR3, the DNA is TGTGCCAGCTGCCCAGGGATAGATAGCAATCAGCCCCAGCATTTT.

This clonotype has only a few counts. The CDR3 sequence is CASFTQSQGEETQYF. Written as DNA, the CDR3 is TGTGCCAGCTTTACTCAGAGTCAGGGTGAAGAGACCCAGTACTTC. The chain joins TRBV7-9 to TRBJ2-5; TRBD1 is a possible D gene (5 bases). With 8 bases removed from V and 3 bases from J, the gap between germline ends came to 19 bases. Germline lookup yields CDR1 SEHNR and CDR2 FQNEAQ (reference sequence). The CDR3 has 15 residues.

The chain couples TRBV29-1 to TRBJ1-2; TRBD1 agrees at 11 bases. This CDR3 is 14 amino acids long. The germline CDR1 and CDR2 sequences are SQVTM and ANQGSEA. Losses at the gene ends were 6 bases for V and 1 base for J; bases not matched to a gene: 4. For the CDR3, the DNA is TGCAGCGTGGGAGGGACAGGGGGTAACTATGGCTACACCTTC. Its protein is CSVGGTGGNYGYTF.

The chain combines TRBV7-3 with TRBJ2-2; TRBD2 agrees at 8 bases. The CDR3 extends over 15 amino acids. Germline V gives CDR1 SGHTA, CDR2 FQGTGA. Losses at the gene ends were 5 bases for V and 6 bases for J; bases not matched to a gene: 8. CDR3 sequence (DNA): TGTGCCAGCAGCCCCCAGGGACTAGGAGCCGGGGAGCTGTTTTTT. This translates into CASSPQGLGAGELFF.

The chain combines TRBV20-1 with TRBJ2-7; D is unresolved. Germline assignment: CDR1 DFQATT and CDR2 SNEGSKA (reference sequence). There are 15 residues in the CDR3. Trimming removed 0 bases from V and 7 bases from J, with 19 bases in between. CDR3 region: CSARDPRSGNNEQYF. The CDR3 nucleotides are TGCAGTGCTAGAGATCCAAGGTCAGGTAACAATGAGCAGTACTTC.

V and J are TRBV27 and TRBJ2-7; 7 positions match TRBD2. After removal of 1 base from V and 0 bases from J, the junction contained 6 bases not matched to a gene. This CDR3 is built from 16 residues. Germline-derived CDR1 and CDR2 are MNHEY and SMNVEV (reference sequence). The CDR3 DNA sequence: TGTGCCAGCAGTTTATTCCCAGCGGGGCCCTCCTACGAGCAGTACTTC. This sequence encodes CASSLFPAGPSYEQYF.

The chain employs TRBV2 and TRBJ1-2, with TRBD1 matching over 8 bases. The trim removed 4 bases at V and 4 bases at J, leaving 11 bases unmatched. Germline CDR1 reads SNHLY; CDR2 reads FYNNEI. The CDR3 is 16 amino acids. CDR3 nucleotide sequence: TGTGCCAGCAGTGTTAGTCCTTGGACAGGGACCTATGGCTACACCTTC. Its translation: CASSVSPWTGTYGYTF.

Ten or more counts support this clonotype. V usage is TRBV6-1 and J usage is TRBJ2-5, with D maybe TRBD2 (6 bases). The V end lost 6 bases, the J end lost 11 bases, and 16 bases lay between the germline ends. This CDR3 is 12 amino acids long. Germline CDR1 MNHNS, CDR2 SASEGT. CDR3 residues: CASRLATNEQYF. The CDR3 nucleotides read TGTGCCAGCAGACTAGCCACCAATGAGCAGTACTTC.

The chain couples TRBV5-1 to TRBJ1-1; unclear D gene. The CDR3 sequence is 15 residues long. Trimming removed 4 bases at V and 0 bases at J, with 13 bases between. CDR1 SGHRS and CDR2 YFSETQ come from the germline V gene. CDR3: CASSTLGLLNTEAFF. In DNA form, the CDR3 reads TGCGCCAGCAGCACCCTAGGACTGCTGAACACTGAAGCTTTCTTT.

The V gene is TRBV14, the J gene TRBJ2-5; 11 nucleotides match TRBD2. The J call is in doubt because the DNA end fits TRBJ2-7 better. This CDR3 contains 17 residues. The germline CDR1 and CDR2 sequences are SGHDN and FVKESK. The CDR3 sequence: CASSQPIVAGGLDEQYF. CDR3 bases: TGTGCCAGCAGCCAACCTATTGTAGCGGGAGGGCTAGACGAGCAGTACTTC.

This chain connects TRBV27 to TRBJ2-1; 11 nucleotides match TRBD2. Germline CDR1 and CDR2: MNHEY and SMNVEV (reference sequence). Trimming removed 7 bases from V and 10 bases from J; junction bases left unmatched: 9. The CDR3 is 14 residues long. CDR3 nucleotide sequence: TGTGCCAGCAAGACTAGCGGGACTTCGGGGGAGCAGTTCTTC. This sequence encodes CASKTSGTSGEQFF.

This clonotype was counted between two and nine times. This chain connects TRBV9 to TRBJ2-7; D might be TRBD1 (6 bases). The CDR3 has 14 residues. Looked up from germline, CDR1 is SGDLS and CDR2 is YYNGEE. Deletions cut 3 bases from V and 3 bases from J, with 13 bases between. DNA of the CDR3: TGTGCCAGCAGCGGTGCCGGGACAAACTACGAGCAGTACTTC. This translates into CASSGAGTNYEQYF. Drawing the rest from reference TRBV9 and TRBJ2-7, the complete variable domain is DSGVTQTPKHLITATGQRVTLRCSPRSGDLSVYWYQQSLDQGLQFLIQYYNGEERAKGNILERFSAQQFPDLHSELNLSSLELGDSALYFCASSGAGTNYEQYFGPGTRLTVT.

This rearrangement joins TRBV12-3 or TRBV12-4 to TRBJ2-5; D might be TRBD2 (5 bases). The CDR3 extends over 11 amino acids. V lost 7 bases and J lost 4, with 7 bases in between. CDR3 bases: TGTGCCAGCACCGAGGGAGAGACCCAGTACTTC. Amino acid sequence: CASTEGETQYF.

Only a few counts were recorded for this clonotype. This rearrangement joins TRBV27 to TRBJ2-2; a possible D gene is TRBD2 (5 bases). Germline CDR1 and CDR2: MNHEY and SMNVEV (reference sequence). The CDR3 length is 14 residues. Deletions cut 5 bases from V and 4 bases from J, with 11 bases between. CDR3 residues: CASSPSPITGELFF. CDR3 bases: TGTGCCAGCAGTCCTAGCCCGATCACCGGGGAGCTGTTTTTT.

This clonotype was counted a few times. The chain employs TRBV10-3 and TRBJ2-3, with D perhaps matching TRBD2 (5 bases). Trimming took 8 bases from V and 3 from J, leaving 9 bases between them. Germline V gene data show CDR1 as ENHRY and CDR2 as SYGVKD. The CDR3 has 12 amino acids. The CDR3 region has the DNA TGTGCCATCCACGGGGAAACAGATACGCAGTATTTT. Its translation: CAIHGETDTQYF.

This clonotype was counted only a few times. The CDR3 is CASSHSGGVAKNIQYF. CDR3 sequence (DNA): TGCGCCAGCAGCCACAGCGGGGGAGTCGCCAAAAACATTCAGTACTTC. V is TRBV4-1 and J is TRBJ2-4; 8 nucleotides match TRBD2. With 3 bases clipped from V and 1 base from J, the junction kept 5 bases outside the gene matches. This CDR3 comprises 16 residues. Germline V gene sequence: CDR1 MGHRA, CDR2 YSYEKL.

Details on this clonotype: One junction end does not reproduce the germline sequence, and a read error may be involved. The chain couples TRBV12-3 or TRBV12-4 to TRBJ2-1; D perhaps matches TRBD2 (5 bases). The CDR3 is 11 amino acids. The CDR3 region is CASCLANEQFF. DNA for the CDR3: TGTGCCAGCTGTTTAGCGAATGAGCAGTTCTTC.

This clonotype showed up just a few times. The genes are TRBV7-9 and TRBJ2-3; D not resolved. Deletions cut 1 base from V and 5 bases from J, with 4 bases between. CDR1 SEHNR and CDR2 FQNEAQ come from the germline V gene (reference sequence). The CDR3 length is 12 residues. CDR3: CASSLEVDTQYF. The CDR3 DNA sequence: TGTGCCAGCAGCTTAGAAGTAGATACGCAGTATTTT.

V usage is TRBV27 and J usage is TRBJ1-2; TRBD1 matches at 7 bases. Germline V gene data show CDR1 as MNHEY and CDR2 as SMNVEV (reference sequence). The junction had 9 bases not matched to a gene; V was cut back by 4 bases and J by 1 base. The CDR3 has 16 amino acids. The CDR3 DNA sequence: TGTGCCAGCAGTTCGACCGGGACAGAGTATAACTATGGCTACACCTTC. Protein: CASSSTGTEYNYGYTF.

The J gene is TRBJ2-7, the V gene TRBV20-1; 9 bases align to TRBD2. This CDR3 region has 13 residues. Germline CDR1 DFQATT, CDR2 SNEGSKA (reference sequence). The junction had 4 bases not matched to a gene; V was cut back by 7 bases and J by 0 bases. This CDR3 reads CSGSSGTSYEQYF. Here the CDR3 DNA reads TGCAGTGGATCTAGCGGGACCTCCTACGAGCAGTACTTC.

This clonotype was recorded only once. This sequence joins TRBV4-2 and TRBJ1-2; D is unresolved. Germline values: CDR1 LGHNA, CDR2 YNFKEQ. Trimming removed 1 base from V and 9 bases from J, with 21 bases in between. The CDR3 has 16 residues. The CDR3 nucleotides are TGTGCCAGCAGCCAAGTTTCCCCCTACAGCGATGGCCGCTACACCTTC. Its protein is CASSQVSPYSDGRYTF.

This clonotype was found once. The CDR3 DNA is TGCAGTGCTCATAGCGGGGGAAAGACCTACGAGCAGTACTTC. It specifies CSAHSGGKTYEQYF. The chain links TRBV20-1 to TRBJ2-7; 9 bases agree with TRBD2. V shed 5 bases and J 2 bases; nucleotides not matched to a gene: 7. Germline-derived CDR1 and CDR2 are DFQATT and SNEGSKA (reference sequence). The CDR3 spans 14 residues.